The clone carrying this TCR beta chain was counted between two and nine times. Its antigen is unidentified. The data were taken from a study of T-cell memory formation after mild COVID-19. Study findings and constraints: Mainly CM and EM harbored the contracting CD4+ clones; mainly EMRA harbored the CD8+ ones. Pre-infection memory already had some responding clones, implying cross-reactive memory joined. Confirmation was lacking for SARS-CoV-2 specificity of second-wave clones that peaked on day 37.

UMIs and sample barcodes were carried by the TCR alpha and TCR beta cDNA libraries that 5'RACE produced using constant-segment primers. TCRdb processed the 5' RACE reads anew with MiXCR; each CDR3 protein has one entry. Of approximately 580,000 distinct CDR3 sequences in the sample, roughly 20% were seen once. The CDR3 is 12 amino acids. V trimming: 6 bases; J trimming: 8 bases; junction bases outside the gene matches: 6. Germline CDR1 and CDR2: DFQATT and SNEGSKA (reference sequence). This TCR was recovered from an adult woman who had mild COVID-19 (a few samples of this study predate the infection). Cell type and time point are not known. The V gene is TRBV20-1, the J gene TRBJ2-4, with 8 nucleotides matching TRBD1. The material sequenced was PBMCs or a T cell subset sorted from them (not recorded which). The CDR3 DNA is TGCAGTGCCCCGGACAGGGCTCACATTCAGTACTTC. It specifies CSAPDRAHIQYF.